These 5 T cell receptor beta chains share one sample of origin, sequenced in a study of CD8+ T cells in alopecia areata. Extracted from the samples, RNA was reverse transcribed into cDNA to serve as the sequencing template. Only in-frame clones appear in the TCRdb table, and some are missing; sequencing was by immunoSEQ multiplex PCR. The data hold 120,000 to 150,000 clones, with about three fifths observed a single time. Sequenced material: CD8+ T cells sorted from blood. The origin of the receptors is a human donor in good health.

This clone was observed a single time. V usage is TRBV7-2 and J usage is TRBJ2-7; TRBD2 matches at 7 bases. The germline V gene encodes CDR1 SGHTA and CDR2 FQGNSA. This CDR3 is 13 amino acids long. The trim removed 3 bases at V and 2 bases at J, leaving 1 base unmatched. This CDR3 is CASSFGTTYEQYF. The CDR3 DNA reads TGTGCCAGCAGCTTTGGGACTACCTACGAGCAGTACTTC. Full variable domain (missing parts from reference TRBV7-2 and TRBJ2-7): GAGVSQSPSNKVTEKGKDVELRCDPISGHTALYWYRQSLGQGLEFLIYFQGNSAPDKSGLPSDRFSAERTGGSVSTLTIQRTQQEDSAVYLCASSFGTTYEQYFGPGTRLTVT.

The CDR3 sequence is CASSATYEQYF. The CDR3 DNA sequence: TGTGCCAGCAGTGCAACCTACGAGCAGTACTTC. This rearrangement joins TRBV25-1 to TRBJ2-7; D is uncertain. CDR1 is MGHDK and CDR2 is SYGVNS in the germline V gene. CDR3 length equals 11 residues. Trimming pared 4 bases from V and 2 bases from J, leaving 3 bases between.

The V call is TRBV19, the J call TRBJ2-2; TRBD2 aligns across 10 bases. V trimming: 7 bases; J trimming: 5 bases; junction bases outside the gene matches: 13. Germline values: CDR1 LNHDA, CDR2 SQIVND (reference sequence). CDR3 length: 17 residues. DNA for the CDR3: TGTGCCAGTAACTTGATCGGAGCGGGAGGGCCAACCGGGGAGCTGTTTTTT. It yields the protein CASNLIGAGGPTGELFF.

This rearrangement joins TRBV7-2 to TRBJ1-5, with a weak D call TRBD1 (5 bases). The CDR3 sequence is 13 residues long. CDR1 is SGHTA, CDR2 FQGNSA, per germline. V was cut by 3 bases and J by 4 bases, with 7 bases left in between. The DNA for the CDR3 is TGTGCCAGCAGCTTCCCAGGGAATCAGCCCCAGCATTTT. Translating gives CASSFPGNQPQHF.

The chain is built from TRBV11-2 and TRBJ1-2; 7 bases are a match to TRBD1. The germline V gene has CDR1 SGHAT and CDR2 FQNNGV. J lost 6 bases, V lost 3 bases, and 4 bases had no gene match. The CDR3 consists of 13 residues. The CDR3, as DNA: TGTGCCAGCAGCTTGGCACAGGGGCATGGCTACACCTTC. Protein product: CASSLAQGHGYTF.